This TCR beta chain was documented in a study of shared clonotypes between healthy human individuals (dated by TCRdb to about 2020). For context, the study as a whole: A couple of women and a few men aged 18 to 49 years were included in the cohort. For each donor, CD4 naive and CD4 memory were each given three plates, CD8 naive was given two plates, and CD8 memory was given one plate. Blood TCR repertoires of about 5 healthy adults were deeply sequenced to estimate repertoire size and the extent of clonotype sharing between individuals. Different laboratories and diverse techniques were used to prepare libraries and sequence TCR repertoires, to increase sequencing depth and limit assay-specific biases. Per donor, leukapheresis produced somewhere between about 0.9 and 9 billion PBMCs.

CD8 naive samples were CD45RO-negative cells positively selected for CCR7, giving a CD45RA+CCR7+ population that excluded TemRA cells. The donors were healthy, HIV-negative adults who had no recently reported acute infections or vaccinations. Only Caucasian adults living in Nashville, Tennessee, USA were represented among the donors. Blood was obtained by leukapheresis, after which PBMCs were separated by Ficoll-Histopaque density gradient centrifugation and cryopreserved in liquid nitrogen vapor phase. Analytical flow cytometry was used to check the purity and quantity of each magnetically sorted T cell population. From each sorted fraction, genomic DNA was isolated and quantified by UV absorbance on a Nanodrop 2000c. Regarding this clone: There is no known antigen for this receptor. One base away there is no much larger clone; base qualities are not given.

Using the deep immunoSEQ assay, multiplex PCR amplified TCR CDR3 regions from genomic DNA. Extracted genomic DNA from each cell subset was distributed evenly across all wells of several immunoSEQ 96-well plates, and each plate was treated as a replicate. For sorted subsets, 200 to 250 ng genomic DNA, equal to 30,000 to 35,000 T cell genomes, was loaded into each replicate PCR. Purified libraries were quantified with a Qubit 3.0 fluorometer, sized on a Bioanalyzer 2100, and re-quantified with the KAPA Library Quantification kit. Every immunoSEQ 96-well plate was sequenced on a separate single-read 150-cycle Illumina NextSeq 550 flow cell. As for how the authors treated the data: Because the immunoSEQ output included only junctional sequences and no quality scores, the filtering could not be the same as the filtering used for full-length reads. To assign V/J genes and CDR3, sequences were annotated using PyIR, a Python wrapper for IgBLAST v1.9, with IMGT germline references. Reads were filtered out if the reads had weak V/J assignments (E-value above 1e-6), no CDR3, stop codons, out-of-frame junctions, or ambiguous translated residues. A V3J clonotype was defined by an identical inferred V gene, J gene, and CDR3 amino acid sequence. To compute the percentage overlap between repertoires, the number of shared unique clonotypes was divided by the size of the smaller repertoire. RTK rarefaction, the Chao1 estimator, and Recon v2.1 estimates of unobserved clonotypes were used to assess repertoire richness. OLGA was used to compute generation probabilities for all TCRbeta clonotypes that the gDNA method yielded from a handful of donors. Drawn from immuneACCESS, this table holds only the in-frame rearrangements with V and J called that TCRdb kept. Clones are partly lost; checked studies trace under half to an unresolved V gene and leave the rest unexplained. V, J and clone size derive from that table, while D and trimming were established from the DNA sequence. Within this sample are hundreds of thousands of clones, with 85% to 95% of them counted one time only. The top ten hold around 24% of the sample.

From its cysteine to its phenylalanine, the CDR3 spans 13 amino acids. CDR3 DNA only is kept here, 39 bases in frame from base 1. The germline V gene (reference sequence) gives CDR1 as SEHNR and CDR2 as FQNEAQ. Beyond this particular receptor, the publication reports: Larger estimated clonotype richness was generally found for naive subsets than for memory subsets. Sampling was restricted to blood, and TCR repertoires in tissues likely differ from the TCR repertoires found in blood. Because the study included only a small number of donors, the genetic and exposure-history diversity represented was limited. Higher generation probabilities were observed for clonotypes shared by all four sorted-subset donors than for non-shared clonotypes. Rarefaction of sorted-subset datasets indicated incomplete sequencing despite the large sequencing depth. Across four donors, 4.5% to 6.5% of naive CD4, around 3.3% of naive CD8, under 2.5% of memory CD4, and around 0.4% of memory CD8 clonotypes were shared. Based on pairwise subsampling, the degree of clonotype sharing among donors was expected to be affected by sequencing depth.

Specimen: naive CD8+ T cells sorted from blood. The meaning of the sample's cell subset or site label: CD45RA+CCR7+. The receptor chain draws on TRBV7-9 and TRBJ2-1, with 9 bases matching TRBD2. The sequence was obtained from a man aged 25-45 years in good health. In nucleotides, the sequence is TGTGCTACGACCCTGGGACTAGCATATGAGCAGTTCTTC. It translates to CATTLGLAYEQFF.